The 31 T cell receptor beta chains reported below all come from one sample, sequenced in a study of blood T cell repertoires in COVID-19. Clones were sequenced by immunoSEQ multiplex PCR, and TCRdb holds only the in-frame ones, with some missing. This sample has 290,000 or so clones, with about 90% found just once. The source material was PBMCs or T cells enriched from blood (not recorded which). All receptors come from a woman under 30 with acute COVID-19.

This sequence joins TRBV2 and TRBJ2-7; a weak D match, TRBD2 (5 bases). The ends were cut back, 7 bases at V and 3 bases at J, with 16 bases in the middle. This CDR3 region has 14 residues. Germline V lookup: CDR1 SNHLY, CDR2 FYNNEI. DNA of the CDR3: TGTGCCAGCATGGAGAGGGAGATAGGCTACGAGCAGTACTTC. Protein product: CASMEREIGYEQYF.

The CDR3 DNA sequence: TGTGCCAGCAGCTACGGACAGGGCTTAGAGCAGTACTTC. It codes for CASSYGQGLEQYF. J is TRBJ2-7 and V is TRBV2; 8 positions match TRBD1. Trimming at V came to 6 bases and at J to 7 bases, leaving 8 bases not matched to a gene. The length of the CDR3 is 13 residues. Germline lookup yields CDR1 SNHLY and CDR2 FYNNEI.

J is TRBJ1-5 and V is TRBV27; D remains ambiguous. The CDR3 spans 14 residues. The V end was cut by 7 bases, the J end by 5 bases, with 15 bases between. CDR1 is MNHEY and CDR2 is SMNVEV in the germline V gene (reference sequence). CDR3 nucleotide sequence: TGTGCCAGCACTCCCTCGAACGGGGATCAGCCCCAGCATTTT. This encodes CASTPSNGDQPQHF.

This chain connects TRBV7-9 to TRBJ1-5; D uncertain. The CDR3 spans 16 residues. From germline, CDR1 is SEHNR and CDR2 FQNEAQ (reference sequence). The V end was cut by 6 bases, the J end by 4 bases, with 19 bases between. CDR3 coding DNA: TGTGCCAGCAGTCCCGGGGAAGCCCGGGGTAATCAGCCCCAGCATTTT. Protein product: CASSPGEARGNQPQHF.

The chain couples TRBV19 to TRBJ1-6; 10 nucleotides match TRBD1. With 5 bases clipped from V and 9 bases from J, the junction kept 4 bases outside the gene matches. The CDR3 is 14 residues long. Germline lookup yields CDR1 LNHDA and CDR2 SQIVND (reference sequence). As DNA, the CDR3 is TGTGCCAGTAGTCCTGACAGGGGGCTTTCACCCCTCCACTTT. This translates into CASSPDRGLSPLHF. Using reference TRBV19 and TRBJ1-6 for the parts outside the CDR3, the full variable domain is DGGITQSPKYLFRKEGQNVTLSCEQNLNHDAMYWYRQDPGQGLRLIYYSQIVNDFQKGDIAEGYSVSREKKESFPLTVTSAQKNPTAFYLCASSPDRGLSPLHFGNGTRLTVT.

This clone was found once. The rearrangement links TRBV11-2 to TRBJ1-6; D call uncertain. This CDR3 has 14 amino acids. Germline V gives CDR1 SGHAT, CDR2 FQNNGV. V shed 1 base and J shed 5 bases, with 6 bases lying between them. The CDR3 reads CASSLVQHNSPLHF. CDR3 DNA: TGTGCCAGCAGCTTAGTACAGCATAATTCACCCCTCCACTTT.

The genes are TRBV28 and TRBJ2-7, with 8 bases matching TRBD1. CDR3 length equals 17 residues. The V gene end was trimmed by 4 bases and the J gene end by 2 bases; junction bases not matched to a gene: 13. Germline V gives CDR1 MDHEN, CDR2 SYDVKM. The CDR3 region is CASSSIGAGGATYEQYF. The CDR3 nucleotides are TGTGCCAGCAGTTCGATAGGGGCAGGGGGCGCAACCTACGAGCAGTACTTC. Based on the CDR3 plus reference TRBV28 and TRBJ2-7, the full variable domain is DVKVTQSSRYLVKRTGEKVFLECVQDMDHENMFWYRQDPGLGLRLIYFSYDVKMKEKGDIPEGYSVSREKKERFSLILESASTNQTSMYLCASSSIGAGGATYEQYFGPGTRLTVT.

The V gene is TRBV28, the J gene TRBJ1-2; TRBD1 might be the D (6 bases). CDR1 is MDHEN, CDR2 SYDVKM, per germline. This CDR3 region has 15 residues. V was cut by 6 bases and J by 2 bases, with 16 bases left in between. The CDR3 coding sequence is TGTGCCAGCAGGGGTTCCAGGGGAGGGAACTATGGCTACACCTTC. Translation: CASRGSRGGNYGYTF.

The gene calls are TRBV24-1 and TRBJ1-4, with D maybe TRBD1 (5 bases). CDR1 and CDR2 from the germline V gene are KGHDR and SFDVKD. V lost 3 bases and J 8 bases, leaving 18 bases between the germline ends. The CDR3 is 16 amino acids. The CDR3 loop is CATSDPGQGLGEKLFF. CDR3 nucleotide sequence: TGTGCCACCAGTGATCCCGGGCAGGGCCTTGGGGAAAAACTGTTTTTT.

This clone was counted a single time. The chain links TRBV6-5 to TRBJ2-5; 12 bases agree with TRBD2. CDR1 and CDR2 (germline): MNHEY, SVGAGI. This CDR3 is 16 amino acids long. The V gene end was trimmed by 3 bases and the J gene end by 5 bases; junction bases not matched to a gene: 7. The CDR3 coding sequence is TGTGCCAGCAGTTATCCGACTAGCGGGAGAGGGGAGACCCAGTACTTC. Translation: CASSYPTSGRGETQYF.

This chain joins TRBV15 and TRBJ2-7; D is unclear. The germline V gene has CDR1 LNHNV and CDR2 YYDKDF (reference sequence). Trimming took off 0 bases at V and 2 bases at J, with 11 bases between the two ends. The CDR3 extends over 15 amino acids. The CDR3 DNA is TGTGCCACCAGCAGAGATCAGCTACGGGCCTACGAGCAGTACTTC. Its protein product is CATSRDQLRAYEQYF.

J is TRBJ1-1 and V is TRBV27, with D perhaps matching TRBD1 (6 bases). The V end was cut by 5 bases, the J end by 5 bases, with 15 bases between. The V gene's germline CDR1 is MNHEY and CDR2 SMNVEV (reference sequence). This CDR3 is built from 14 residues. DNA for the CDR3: TGTGCCAGCAGTCTAAACAGGGATAGTACTGAAGCTTTCTTT. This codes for CASSLNRDSTEAFF.

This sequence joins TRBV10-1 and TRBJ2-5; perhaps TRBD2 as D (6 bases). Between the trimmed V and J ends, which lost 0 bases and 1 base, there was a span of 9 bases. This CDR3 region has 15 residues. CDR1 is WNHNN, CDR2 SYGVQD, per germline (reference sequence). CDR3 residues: CASSESRGTQETQYF. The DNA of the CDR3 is TGCGCCAGCAGTGAGTCTCGCGGGACCCAAGAGACCCAGTACTTC.

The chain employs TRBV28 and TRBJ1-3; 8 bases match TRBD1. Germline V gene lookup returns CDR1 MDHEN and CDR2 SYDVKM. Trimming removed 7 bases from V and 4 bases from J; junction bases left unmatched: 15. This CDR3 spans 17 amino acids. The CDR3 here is CASTQGQGGDFGNTIYF. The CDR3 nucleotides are TGTGCCAGCACCCAAGGACAGGGTGGGGATTTCGGAAACACCATATATTTT.

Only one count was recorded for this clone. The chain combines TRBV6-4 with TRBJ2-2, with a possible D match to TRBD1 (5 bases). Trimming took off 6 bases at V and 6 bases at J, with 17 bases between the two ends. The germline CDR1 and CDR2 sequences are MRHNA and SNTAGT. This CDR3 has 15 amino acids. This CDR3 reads CASSLGIDSPGELFF. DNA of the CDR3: TGTGCCAGCAGCCTAGGGATCGACAGCCCCGGGGAGCTGTTTTTT.

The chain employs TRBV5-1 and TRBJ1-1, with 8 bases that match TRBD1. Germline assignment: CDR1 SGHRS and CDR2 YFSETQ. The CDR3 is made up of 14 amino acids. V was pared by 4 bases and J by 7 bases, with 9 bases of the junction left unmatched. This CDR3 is CASSPIYDRGEAFF. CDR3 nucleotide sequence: TGCGCCAGCAGCCCAATCTACGACAGGGGTGAAGCTTTCTTT.

CDR3 sequence: CASSPTGAQETQYF. The DNA for the CDR3 is TGTGCCAGCAGTCCGACAGGCGCCCAAGAGACCCAGTACTTC. The chain couples TRBV7-9 to TRBJ2-5, with D possibly being TRBD1 (6 bases). Germline loops: CDR1 SEHNR, CDR2 FQNEAQ (reference sequence). The CDR3 is 14 amino acids. With 6 bases removed from V and 1 base from J, the gap between germline ends came to 12 bases.

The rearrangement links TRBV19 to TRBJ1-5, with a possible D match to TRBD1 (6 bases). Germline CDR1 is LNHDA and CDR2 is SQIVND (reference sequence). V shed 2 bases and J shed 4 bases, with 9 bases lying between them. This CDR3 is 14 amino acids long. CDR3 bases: TGTGCCAGTAGTATACGGACAGAGAATCAGCCCCAGCATTTT. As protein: CASSIRTENQPQHF.

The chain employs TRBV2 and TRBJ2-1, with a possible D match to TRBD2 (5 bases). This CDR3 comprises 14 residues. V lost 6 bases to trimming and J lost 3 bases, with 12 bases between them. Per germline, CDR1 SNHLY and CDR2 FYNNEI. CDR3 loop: CASRTRTGYNEQFF. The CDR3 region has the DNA TGTGCCAGCAGGACCCGGACTGGCTACAATGAGCAGTTCTTC.

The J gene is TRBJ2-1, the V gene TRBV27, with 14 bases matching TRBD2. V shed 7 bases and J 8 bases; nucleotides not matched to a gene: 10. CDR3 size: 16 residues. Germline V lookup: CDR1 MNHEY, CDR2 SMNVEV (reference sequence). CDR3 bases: TGTGCCAGCACCACTGTGGGACTAGCGGGAGTAGATGAGCAGTTCTTC. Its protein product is CASTTVGLAGVDEQFF.

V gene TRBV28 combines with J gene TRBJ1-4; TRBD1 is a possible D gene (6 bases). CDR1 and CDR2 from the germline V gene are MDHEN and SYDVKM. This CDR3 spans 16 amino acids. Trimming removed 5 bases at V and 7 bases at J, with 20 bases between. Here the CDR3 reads CASSTQQGGAREKLFF. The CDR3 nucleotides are TGTGCCAGCAGTACCCAACAGGGAGGGGCTCGTGAAAAACTGTTTTTT.

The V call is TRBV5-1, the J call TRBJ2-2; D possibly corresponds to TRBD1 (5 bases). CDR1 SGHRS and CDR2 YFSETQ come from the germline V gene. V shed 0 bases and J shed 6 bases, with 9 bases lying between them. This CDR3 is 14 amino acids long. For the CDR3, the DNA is TGCGCCAGCAGCTTGGAACAGGTCTCCGGGGAGCTGTTTTTT. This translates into CASSLEQVSGELFF.

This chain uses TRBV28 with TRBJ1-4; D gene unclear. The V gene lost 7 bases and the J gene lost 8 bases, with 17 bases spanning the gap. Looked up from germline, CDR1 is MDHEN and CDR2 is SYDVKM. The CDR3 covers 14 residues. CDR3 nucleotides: TGTGCCAGCACCGTGAGAGGCCGTAACGAAAAACTGTTTTTT. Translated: CASTVRGRNEKLFF.

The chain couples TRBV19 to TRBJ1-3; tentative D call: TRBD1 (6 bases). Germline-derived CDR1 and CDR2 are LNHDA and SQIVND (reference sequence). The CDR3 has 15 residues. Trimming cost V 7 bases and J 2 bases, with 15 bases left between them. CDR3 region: CASILQGLAGNTIYF. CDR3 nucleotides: TGTGCCAGTATACTACAGGGTCTTGCTGGAAACACCATATATTTT.

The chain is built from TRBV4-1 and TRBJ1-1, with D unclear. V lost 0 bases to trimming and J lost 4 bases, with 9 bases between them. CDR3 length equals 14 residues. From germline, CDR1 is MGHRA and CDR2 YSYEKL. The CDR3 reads CASSQDYSSTEAFF. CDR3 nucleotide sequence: TGCGCCAGCAGCCAAGATTACAGTAGCACTGAAGCTTTCTTT.

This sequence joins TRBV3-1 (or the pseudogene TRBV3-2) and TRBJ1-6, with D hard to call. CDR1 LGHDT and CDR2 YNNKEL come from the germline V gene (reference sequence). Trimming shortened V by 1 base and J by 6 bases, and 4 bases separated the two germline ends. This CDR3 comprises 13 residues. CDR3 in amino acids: CASSQVGNSPLHF. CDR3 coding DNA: TGTGCCAGCAGCCAAGTCGGTAATTCACCCCTCCACTTT.

The CDR3 region is CASSAQGVEQYF. In nucleotides, the CDR3 is TGTGCCAGCAGTGCCCAAGGGGTCGAGCAGTACTTC. This rearrangement joins TRBV2 to TRBJ2-7; TRBD1 might be the D (5 bases). This CDR3 is built from 12 residues. Germline loops: CDR1 SNHLY, CDR2 FYNNEI. Between the trimmed V and J ends, which lost 4 bases and 6 bases, there was a span of 10 bases. Using reference TRBV2 and TRBJ2-7 for the parts outside the CDR3, the full variable domain is EPEVTQTPSHQVTQMGQEVILRCVPISNHLYFYWYRQILGQKVEFLVSFYNNEISEKSEIFDDQFSVERPDGSNFTLKIRSTKLEDSAMYFCASSAQGVEQYFGPGTRLTVT.

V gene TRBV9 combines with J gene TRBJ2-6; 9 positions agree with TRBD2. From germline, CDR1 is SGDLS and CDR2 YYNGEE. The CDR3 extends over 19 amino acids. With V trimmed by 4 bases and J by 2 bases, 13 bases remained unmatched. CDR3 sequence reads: CASSPRPGLALAGANVLTF. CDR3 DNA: TGTGCCAGCAGCCCACGACCGGGACTAGCCTTGGCTGGGGCCAACGTCCTGACTTTC.

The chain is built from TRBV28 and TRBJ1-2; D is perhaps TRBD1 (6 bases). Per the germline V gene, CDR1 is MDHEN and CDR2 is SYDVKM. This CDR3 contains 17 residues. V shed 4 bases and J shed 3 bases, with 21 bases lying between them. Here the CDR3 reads CASSSFPTGRGHYGYTF. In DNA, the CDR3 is TGTGCCAGCAGTTCCTTCCCAACAGGGCGCGGACACTATGGCTACACCTTC.

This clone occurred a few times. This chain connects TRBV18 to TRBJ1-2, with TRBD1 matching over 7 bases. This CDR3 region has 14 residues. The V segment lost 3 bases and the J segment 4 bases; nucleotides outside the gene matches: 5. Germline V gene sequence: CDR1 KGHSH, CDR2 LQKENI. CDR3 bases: TGTGCCAGCTCACCGCCGGGACAGCCCTATGGCTACACCTTC. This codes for CASSPPGQPYGYTF.

Here the CDR3 DNA reads TGTGCCAGCAGCCCCCCGACCGACAGGGCTCAGCCCCAGCATTTT. Amino acids: CASSPPTDRAQPQHF. This chain joins TRBV6-5 and TRBJ1-5; 7 positions agree with TRBD1. The J segment lost 6 bases and the V segment lost 6 bases, leaving 11 bases of the junction unmatched. This CDR3 has 15 residues. The germline V gene has CDR1 MNHEY and CDR2 SVGAGI.